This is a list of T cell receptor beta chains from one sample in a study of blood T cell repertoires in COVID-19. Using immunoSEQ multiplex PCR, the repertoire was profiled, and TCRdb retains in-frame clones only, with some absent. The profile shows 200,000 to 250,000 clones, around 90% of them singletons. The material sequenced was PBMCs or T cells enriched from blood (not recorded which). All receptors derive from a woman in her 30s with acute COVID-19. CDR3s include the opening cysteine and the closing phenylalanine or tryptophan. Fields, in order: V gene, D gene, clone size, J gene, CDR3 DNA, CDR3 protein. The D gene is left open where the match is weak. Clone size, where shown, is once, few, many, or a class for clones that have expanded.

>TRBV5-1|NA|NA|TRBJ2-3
TGCGCCAGCAGCCCCGAGGGTGATACGCAGTATTTT
CASSPEGDTQYF
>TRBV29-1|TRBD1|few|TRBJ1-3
TGCAGCGCCACAGGGGAAGCTGGAAACACCATATATTTT
CSATGEAGNTIYF
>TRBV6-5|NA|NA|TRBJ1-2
TGTGCCAGTACTAGGGAGGGGAACGGCTACACCTTC
CASTREGNGYTF
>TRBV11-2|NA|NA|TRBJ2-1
TGTGCCAGCAGCTTAGTTGGCGGTCGCTCCTACAATGAGCAGTTCTTC
CASSLVGGRSYNEQFF
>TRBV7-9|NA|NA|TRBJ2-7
TGTGCCAGCAGCTTTCTAGGTTCCTACGAGCAGTACTTC
CASSFLGSYEQYF
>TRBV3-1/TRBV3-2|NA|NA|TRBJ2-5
TGTGCCAGCAGCCAAGATCAGGCCTCAAACGACTTC
CASSQDQASNDF
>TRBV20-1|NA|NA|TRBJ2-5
TGCAGTGCTAGTTATCCCCCGGGGACCCAGTACTTC
CSASYPPGTQYF
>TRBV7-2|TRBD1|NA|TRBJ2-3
TGTGCCAGCAGCTCCGGACAGGGCACAGATACGCAGTATTTT
CASSSGQGTDTQYF
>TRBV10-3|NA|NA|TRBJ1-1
TGTGCCATCAGTGTGAGACCGGCGGAGACCCTAGGAGCTTTCTTT
CAISVRPAETLGAFF
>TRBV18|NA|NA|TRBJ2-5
TGTGCCAGCTCACCCGATCTCGGGTGGGAGACCCAGTACTTC
CASSPDLGWETQYF
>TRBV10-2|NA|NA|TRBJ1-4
TGCGCCAGCTCCGCCTCAAGGGGGACACGGAATGAAAAACTGTTTTTT
CASSASRGTRNEKLFF